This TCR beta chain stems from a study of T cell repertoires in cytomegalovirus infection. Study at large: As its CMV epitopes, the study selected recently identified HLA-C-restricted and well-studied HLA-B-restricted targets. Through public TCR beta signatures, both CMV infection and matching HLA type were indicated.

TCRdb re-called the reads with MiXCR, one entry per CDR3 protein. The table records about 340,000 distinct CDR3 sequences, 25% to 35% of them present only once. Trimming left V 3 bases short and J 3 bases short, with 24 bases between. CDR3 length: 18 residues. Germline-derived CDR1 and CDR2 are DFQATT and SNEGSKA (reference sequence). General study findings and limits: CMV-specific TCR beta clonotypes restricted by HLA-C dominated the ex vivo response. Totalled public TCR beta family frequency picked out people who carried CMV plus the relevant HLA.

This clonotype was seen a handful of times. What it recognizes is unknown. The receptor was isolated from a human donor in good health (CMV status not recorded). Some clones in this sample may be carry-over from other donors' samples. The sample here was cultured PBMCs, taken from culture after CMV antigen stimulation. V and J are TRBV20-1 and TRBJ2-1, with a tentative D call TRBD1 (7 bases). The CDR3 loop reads CSASARRGLGNYYNEQFF. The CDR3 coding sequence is TGCAGTGCTAGCGCACGGAGGGGGCTAGGAAACTACTACAATGAGCAGTTCTTC.